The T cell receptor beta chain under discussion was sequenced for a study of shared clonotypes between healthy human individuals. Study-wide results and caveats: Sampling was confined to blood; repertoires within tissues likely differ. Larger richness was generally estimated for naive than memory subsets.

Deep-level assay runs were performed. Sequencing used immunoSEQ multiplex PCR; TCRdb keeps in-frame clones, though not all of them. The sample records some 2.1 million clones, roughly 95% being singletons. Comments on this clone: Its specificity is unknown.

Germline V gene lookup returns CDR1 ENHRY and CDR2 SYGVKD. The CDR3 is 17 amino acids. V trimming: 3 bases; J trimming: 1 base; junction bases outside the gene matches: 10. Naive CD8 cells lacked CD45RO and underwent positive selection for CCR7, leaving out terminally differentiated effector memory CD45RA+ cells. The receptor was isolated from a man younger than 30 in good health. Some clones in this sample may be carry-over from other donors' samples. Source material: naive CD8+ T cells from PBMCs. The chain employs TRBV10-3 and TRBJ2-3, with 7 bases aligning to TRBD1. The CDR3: CAISDPTGKSGTDTQYF. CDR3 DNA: TGTGCCATCAGTGACCCGACAGGGAAGTCCGGCACAGATACGCAGTATTTT.